The 16 T cell receptor beta chains reported below all come from one sample, sequenced in a study of blood T cell repertoires in COVID-19. Clones were read by immunoSEQ multiplex PCR, and TCRdb kept only the in-frame ones, dropping some. The table lists some 13,000 clones, roughly nine tenths of them singletons. The specimen sequenced was peripheral blood. These receptors were obtained from a human donor in a cohort sampled during active COVID-19.

This chain uses TRBV7-9 with TRBJ1-2; 10 bases are a match to TRBD1. The CDR3 contains 16 residues. V lost 0 bases, J lost 4 bases, and 5 bases stayed unmatched. CDR1 SEHNR and CDR2 FQNEAQ come from the germline V gene (reference sequence). The CDR3 spells CASSLALTGGAYGYTF. CDR3 bases: TGTGCCAGCAGCTTAGCGCTGACAGGGGGCGCCTATGGCTACACCTTC.

The chain recombines TRBV18 with TRBJ2-7; TRBD1 agrees at 8 bases. V was clipped by 6 bases and J by 4 bases; unmatched bases: 14. The CDR3 sequence is 16 residues long. CDR1 is KGHSH, CDR2 LQKENI, per germline. CDR3 protein: CASSPGSDRGIYEQYF. Written as DNA, the CDR3 is TGTGCCAGCTCTCCAGGTAGTGACAGGGGAATATACGAGCAGTACTTC. The variable domain in full, with the rest retrieved from reference TRBV18 and TRBJ2-7, is NAGVMQNPRHLVRRRGQEARLRCSPMKGHSHVYWYRQLPEEGLKFMVYLQKENIIDESGMPKERFSAEFPKEGPSILRIQQVVRGDSAAYFCASSPGSDRGIYEQYFGPGTRLTVT.

The chain joins TRBV19 to TRBJ2-1; 7 bases are a match to TRBD1. Germline V lookup: CDR1 LNHDA, CDR2 SQIVND (reference sequence). The CDR3 extends over 15 amino acids. The V gene end was trimmed by 0 bases and the J gene end by 8 bases; junction bases not matched to a gene: 7. The CDR3 reads CASSIDRTGADEQFF. DNA for the CDR3: TGTGCCAGTAGTATAGATCGTACAGGGGCCGATGAGCAGTTCTTC.

The chain has TRBV11-2 and TRBJ1-4, with 9 bases identical to TRBD1. V was clipped by 3 bases and J by 10 bases; unmatched bases: 3. CDR1 is SGHAT and CDR2 is FQNNGV in the germline V gene. The CDR3 covers 13 residues. Written as DNA, the CDR3 is TGTGCCAGCAGCTTGGGACAGGGAGGAAAACTGTTTTTT. As protein: CASSLGQGGKLFF. The full variable domain, completed using reference TRBV11-2 and TRBJ1-4, is EAGVAQSPRYKIIEKRQSVAFWCNPISGHATLYWYQQILGQGPKLLIQFQNNGVVDDSQLPKDRFSAERLKGVDSTLKIQPAKLEDSAVYLCASSLGQGGKLFFGSGTQLSVL.

The J gene is TRBJ2-1, the V gene TRBV19; 10 nucleotides align to TRBD2. With 3 bases clipped from V and 9 bases from J, the junction kept 14 bases outside the gene matches. CDR1 and CDR2 from the germline V gene are LNHDA and SQIVND (reference sequence). This CDR3 is 17 amino acids long. The CDR3 reads CASSISASGSPHGEQFF. The CDR3, as DNA: TGTGCCAGTAGTATTTCGGCTAGCGGGAGCCCCCACGGTGAGCAGTTCTTC.

The chain links TRBV2 to TRBJ1-6; weak D call: TRBD1 (6 bases). Trimming left V 4 bases short and J 9 bases short, with 10 bases between. This CDR3 has 13 amino acids. The germline V gene encodes CDR1 SNHLY and CDR2 FYNNEI. The CDR3 nucleotides are TGTGCCAGCAGTGCCGGACAGTCTTCACCCCTCCACTTT. Residues: CASSAGQSSPLHF.

This chain links TRBV7-8 with TRBJ2-5, with a possible D match to TRBD2 (6 bases). Germline CDR1 SGHVS, CDR2 FQNEAQ. The V and J ends lost 5 bases and 0 bases respectively, with 19 bases between them. There are 17 residues in the CDR3. The CDR3 here is CASSHLGRLGNQETQYF. The CDR3 DNA follows: TGTGCCAGCAGCCATTTAGGGCGACTAGGGAACCAAGAGACCCAGTACTTC.

CDR3 DNA sequence: TGCGCCAGCAGCTTGGTGACAGGGGGGCTTCAGCCCCAGCATTTT. This sequence encodes CASSLVTGGLQPQHF. The V call is TRBV5-1, the J call TRBJ1-5; TRBD1 matches 9 bases. There are 15 residues in the CDR3. V trimming: 0 bases; J trimming: 6 bases; junction bases outside the gene matches: 4. Germline lookup yields CDR1 SGHRS and CDR2 YFSETQ. The variable domain in full, with the rest retrieved from reference TRBV5-1 and TRBJ1-5, is KAGVTQTPRYLIKTRGQQVTLSCSPISGHRSVSWYQQTPGQGLQFLFEYFSETQRNKGNFPGRFSGRQFSNSRSEMNVSTLELGDSALYLCASSLVTGGLQPQHFGDGTRLSIL.

This rearrangement joins TRBV9 to TRBJ2-7, with D possibly being TRBD2 (6 bases). This CDR3 comprises 14 residues. Trimming took 4 bases from V and 4 from J, leaving 15 bases between them. The germline V gene encodes CDR1 SGDLS and CDR2 YYNGEE. The CDR3 nucleotides read TGTGCCAGCAGCCCCCGACTAGAGGGGTACGAGCAGTACTTC. It codes for CASSPRLEGYEQYF.

A single count supports this clone. The chain has TRBV5-4 and TRBJ2-3; 11 bases agree with TRBD2. Germline CDR1 SGHNT, CDR2 YYREEE (reference sequence). The CDR3 sequence is 13 residues long. V lost 7 bases and J lost 5; bases outside the gene matches: 3. The CDR3 nucleotides are TGTGCCAGCCTACTAGCGGGGGAAGATACGCAGTATTTT. Translating it yields CASLLAGEDTQYF.

The V call is TRBV30, the J call TRBJ1-4; D is possibly TRBD1 (5 bases). Trimming took off 3 bases at V and 8 bases at J, with 22 bases between the two ends. The CDR3 covers 16 residues. Germline V gene lookup returns CDR1 GTSNPN and CDR2 SVGIG (reference sequence). The CDR3 nucleotides read TGTGCCTGGAGCGACCCACGGGGGGAGTCTCGGGAAAAACTGTTTTTT. As protein: CAWSDPRGESREKLFF.

This clone showed up just once. This sequence joins TRBV28 and TRBJ2-3; 7 bases align to TRBD2. The CDR3 runs 14 residues. CDR1 is MDHEN and CDR2 is SYDVKM in the germline V gene. Unmatched junction bases numbered 9, after V lost 10 bases and J lost 2 bases. The CDR3 sequence is CATRNGGYTDTQYF. The CDR3 DNA is TGTGCCACAAGAAACGGGGGGTACACAGATACGCAGTATTTT.

The chain employs TRBV5-4 and TRBJ2-3, with 11 bases fitting TRBD2. The germline CDR1 and CDR2 sequences are SGHNT and YYREEE (reference sequence). The CDR3 length is 16 residues. J was trimmed by 5 bases and V by 0 bases; bases with no gene match: 5. CDR3 sequence reads: CASSLAISGRGDTQYF. The CDR3, as DNA: TGTGCCAGCAGCTTGGCGATTAGCGGGAGGGGAGATACGCAGTATTTT.

The gene calls are TRBV9 and TRBJ2-5, with 9 bases fitting TRBD1. Per the germline V gene, CDR1 is SGDLS and CDR2 is YYNGEE. V dropped 1 base and J dropped 5; count of bases not matched to a gene: 6. There are 15 residues in the CDR3. CDR3 loop: CASSVYPDRGETQYF. In nucleotides, the CDR3 is TGTGCCAGCAGCGTATATCCGGACAGGGGCGAGACCCAGTACTTC.

V usage is TRBV11-3 and J usage is TRBJ2-4; D is perhaps TRBD1 (5 bases). The germline gives CDR1 SGHNT, CDR2 YENEEA. CDR3 size: 14 residues. V lost 4 bases and J 6 bases, leaving 13 bases between the germline ends. The CDR3 DNA reads TGTGCCAGCAGCTCGCAGGGTGCTGCAAACATTCAGTACTTC. Translated: CASSSQGAANIQYF.

The chain employs TRBV3-1 (or the pseudogene TRBV3-2) and TRBJ2-5; 9 bases are a match to TRBD1. The CDR3 has 15 residues. CDR1 and CDR2 from the germline V gene are LGHDT and YNNKEL (reference sequence). Unmatched junction bases numbered 5, after V lost 4 bases and J lost 2 bases. CDR3 nucleotides: TGTGCCAGCAGCCGCACCGGGACAGGGCAAGAGACCCAGTACTTC. Translation gives CASSRTGTGQETQYF.